The next 9 T cell receptor beta chains were all read from a single sample in a study of lymphopenia after photon versus proton radiotherapy. Sequencing was performed with immunoSEQ multiplex PCR; in TCRdb, only in-frame clones are kept and a portion is missing. This sample has about 26,000 clones, with 80% to 85% found just once. The sequencing here drew on peripheral blood, taken from a patient treated with photon-based radiotherapy. The source is a woman in her fifties or sixties with pancreatic cancer.

There are a few counts of this clone. This chain connects TRBV30 to TRBJ2-2; D perhaps matches TRBD2 (6 bases). The germline V and J ends were trimmed by 4 bases and 3 bases, with 15 bases remaining between them. The CDR3 sequence is 15 residues long. CDR1 and CDR2 from the germline V gene are GTSNPN and SVGIG (reference sequence). Here the CDR3 DNA reads TGTGCCTGGACCATCGAGCGGGTCCACACCGGGGAGCTGTTTTTT. It codes for CAWTIERVHTGELFF.

The rearrangement links TRBV4-2 to TRBJ2-3; D is ambiguous. Germline-derived CDR1 and CDR2 are LGHNA and YNFKEQ. The V end was cut by 2 bases, the J end by 3 bases, with 12 bases between. The CDR3 totals 15 residues. CDR3 in amino acids: CASSQNVIQTDTQYF. The CDR3 DNA reads as TGTGCCAGCAGCCAAAACGTAATCCAGACAGATACGCAGTATTTT.

V usage is TRBV5-5 and J usage is TRBJ2-5; D not resolved. This CDR3 has 12 residues. Per the germline V gene, CDR1 is SGHKS and CDR2 is YYEKEE (reference sequence). V was cut by 3 bases and J by 4 bases, with 7 bases left in between. The CDR3 coding sequence is TGTGCCAGCAGCTGGGGTGGAGAGACCCAGTACTTC. It specifies CASSWGGETQYF. The full variable domain, completed using reference TRBV5-5 and TRBJ2-5, is DAGVTQSPTHLIKTRGQQVTLRCSPISGHKSVSWYQQVLGQGPQFIFQYYEKEERGRGNFPDRFSARQFPNYSSELNVNALLLGDSALYLCASSWGGETQYFGPGTRLLVL.

The chain couples TRBV9 to TRBJ2-7; 8 positions match TRBD1. The J segment lost 5 bases and the V segment lost 0 bases, leaving 10 bases of the junction unmatched. The CDR3 spans 16 residues. In germline, CDR1 is SGDLS, CDR2 YYNGEE. The CDR3 sequence: CASSVALGTGGNEQYF. The DNA of the CDR3 is TGTGCCAGCAGCGTAGCCCTAGGGACAGGCGGCAACGAGCAGTACTTC.

CDR3 amino acids: CASSQEISGAIPSSSYEQYF. CDR3 bases: TGCGCCAGCAGCCAAGAGATTAGCGGAGCCATACCCTCGAGCTCCTACGAGCAGTACTTC. The chain has TRBV4-1 and TRBJ2-7; a possible D gene is TRBD2 (6 bases). This CDR3 comprises 20 residues. V lost 0 bases and J lost 0, with 24 bases in between. The germline gives CDR1 MGHRA, CDR2 YSYEKL.

V is TRBV7-2 and J is TRBJ2-3, with TRBD2 as a possible D gene (6 bases). CDR1 is SGHTA, CDR2 FQGNSA, per germline. Trimming shortened V by 5 bases and J by 0 bases, and 18 bases separated the two germline ends. This CDR3 has 17 residues. CDR3 nucleotide sequence: TGTGCCAGCAGCCCCCCCCGGCTAGCGCCGAGCACAGATACGCAGTATTTT. Translating it yields CASSPPRLAPSTDTQYF.

The rearrangement joins TRBV29-1 to TRBJ2-7, with TRBD2 matching 10 bases. The junction had 6 bases not matched to a gene; V was cut back by 3 bases and J by 4 bases. Germline V lookup: CDR1 SQVTM, CDR2 ANQGSEA. This CDR3 region has 14 residues. CDR3 region: CSVDVASGSYEQYF. In DNA, the CDR3 is TGCAGCGTTGACGTGGCTAGCGGGAGTTACGAGCAGTACTTC.

The chain is built from TRBV7-2 and TRBJ2-1; D remains ambiguous. The CDR3 loop spans 12 amino acids. With 8 bases removed from V and 8 bases from J, the gap between germline ends came to 13 bases. CDR1 is SGHTA and CDR2 is FQGNSA in the germline V gene. CDR3 nucleotides: TGTGCCAGCGAACTTAGTGGGGATGAGCAGTTCTTC. This codes for CASELSGDEQFF.

The V call is TRBV6-5, the J call TRBJ2-5; TRBD2 is a possible D gene (5 bases). Trimming shortened V by 8 bases and J by 5 bases, and 12 bases separated the two germline ends. The CDR3 is 12 residues long. The germline V gene has CDR1 MNHEY and CDR2 SVGAGI. The chain's CDR3 is CASRGLGETQYF. The DNA of the CDR3 is TGTGCCAGCCGGGGTCTCGGGGAGACCCAGTACTTC.